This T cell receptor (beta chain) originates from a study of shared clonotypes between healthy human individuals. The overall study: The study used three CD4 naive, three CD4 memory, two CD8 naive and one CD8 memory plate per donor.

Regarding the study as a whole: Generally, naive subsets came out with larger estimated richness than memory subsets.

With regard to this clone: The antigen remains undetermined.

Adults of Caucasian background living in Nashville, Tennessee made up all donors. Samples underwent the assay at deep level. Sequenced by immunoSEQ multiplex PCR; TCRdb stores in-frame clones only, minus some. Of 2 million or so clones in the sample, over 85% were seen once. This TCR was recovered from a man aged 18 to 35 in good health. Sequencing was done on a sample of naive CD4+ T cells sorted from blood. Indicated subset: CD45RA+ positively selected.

CDR3 DNA sequence: TGTGCCAGCAGCTTAGCGCAGAGTCTGGGTGAAAAACTGTTTTTT. It is translated as CASSLAQSLGEKLFF. V gene TRBV7-9 combines with J gene TRBJ1-4; unclear D gene. This CDR3 spans 15 amino acids. CDR1 is SEHNR and CDR2 is FQNEAQ in the germline V gene (reference sequence). V was pared by 0 bases and J by 7 bases, with 12 bases between. Full variable domain (rest looked up from reference TRBV7-9 and TRBJ1-4): DTGVSQNPRHKITKRGQNVTFRCDPISEHNRLYWYRQTLGQGPEFLTYFQNEAQLEKSRLLSDRFSAERPKGSFSTLEIQRTEQGDSAMYLCASSLAQSLGEKLFFGSGTQLSVL.